These 11 T cell receptor beta chains originate from one sample sequenced in a study of OX40 agonist ivuxolimab in advanced cancers. Data came from immunoSEQ multiplex PCR; TCRdb stores just in-frame clones and leaves some out. The sample lists over 20,000 clones, about 77% occurring once. The material was CD4+ or CD8+ T cells sorted from blood, obtained in a trial of the OX40 agonist ivuxolimab. The receptors stem from an adult with an advanced solid tumor such as melanoma, head and neck, liver or kidney cancer.

The V call is TRBV10-3, the J call TRBJ1-5; 7 bases line up with TRBD1. CDR1 and CDR2 from the germline V gene are ENHRY and SYGVKD. The length of the CDR3 is 17 residues. The V gene end was trimmed by 0 bases and the J gene end by 5 bases; junction bases not matched to a gene: 10. CDR3 sequence (DNA): TGTGCCATCAGTGAGTCGAGCTGGACAGGACCCCATCAGCCCCAGCATTTT. This gives the protein CAISESSWTGPHQPQHF.

The chain has TRBV5-5 and TRBJ1-4; D remains unclear. The V gene lost 3 bases and the J gene lost 1 base, with 16 bases spanning the gap. Looked up from germline, CDR1 is SGHKS and CDR2 is YYEKEE (reference sequence). The CDR3 is made up of 17 amino acids. Here the CDR3 DNA reads TGTGCCAGCAGCTCCATCCCAAGGAGGGTAACTAATGAAAAACTGTTTTTT. Protein sequence: CASSSIPRRVTNEKLFF.

This clone turned up a few times. The chain couples TRBV6-6 to TRBJ2-3; D remains ambiguous. The CDR3 has 12 amino acids. In germline, CDR1 is MNHNY, CDR2 SVGAGI (reference sequence). Trimming took 2 bases from V and 3 from J, leaving 3 bases between them. The CDR3 DNA reads as TGTGCCAGCAGTTACCCGACAGATACGCAGTATTTT. It encodes CASSYPTDTQYF.

Turning to this clone: Other nucleotide sequences from this sample produce the same CDR3. The J gene is TRBJ2-7, the V gene TRBV6-5; TRBD1 aligns across 7 bases. CDR1 is MNHEY and CDR2 is SVGAGI in the germline V gene. The V and J ends lost 7 bases and 7 bases, in that order; junction bases with no gene match: 16. The CDR3 consists of 15 residues. As DNA, the CDR3 is TGTGCCAGCACCTTCTCCGGGACAGCTCTCGGGGAGCAGTACTTC. It codes for CASTFSGTALGEQYF.

V usage is TRBV2 and J usage is TRBJ2-7; tentative D call: TRBD1 (6 bases). Per the germline V gene, CDR1 is SNHLY and CDR2 is FYNNEI. This CDR3 contains 15 residues. V lost 7 bases, J lost 0 bases, and 16 bases lay in between. As DNA, the CDR3 is TGTGCCAGCACCAGGGGCCAGGGTGTCTCCTACGAGCAGTACTTC. Encoded protein: CASTRGQGVSYEQYF.

Here the CDR3 DNA reads TGCGCCAGCAGCTTGGCCCCGGATCGCAATCAGCCCCAGCATTTT. Protein: CASSLAPDRNQPQHF. The genes are TRBV5-1 and TRBJ1-5; D not resolved. V dropped 0 bases and J dropped 2 bases, with 9 bases sitting between them. The CDR3 extends over 15 amino acids. Germline CDR1 is SGHRS and CDR2 is YFSETQ.

The rearrangement links TRBV23-1 to TRBJ2-3, with 8 bases fitting TRBD2. TRBV23-1 is known as an ORF, though its function is uncertain. J gave up 5 bases and V 3 bases, and 10 bases lay outside the gene matches. CDR3 size: 16 residues. CDR3 in amino acids: CASSHRRSGIVDTQYF. The CDR3 DNA sequence: TGCGCCAGCAGTCATCGACGTAGCGGGATTGTAGATACGCAGTATTTT.

The chain is built from TRBV6-1 and TRBJ1-5, with D perhaps TRBD1 (6 bases). V lost 4 bases, J lost 7 bases, and 20 bases lay in between. The germline CDR1 and CDR2 sequences are MNHNS and SASEGT. The CDR3 sequence is 16 residues long. The CDR3 region has the DNA TGTGCCAGCAGTGGGACCTACGGGGGGCCCATCCAGCCCCAGCATTTT. It is translated as CASSGTYGGPIQPQHF.

This sequence joins TRBV19 and TRBJ2-3; D may correspond to TRBD1 or TRBD2 (5 bases each). Germline CDR1 and CDR2: LNHDA and SQIVND (reference sequence). The CDR3 runs 16 residues. Between the trimmed V and J ends, which lost 5 bases and 2 bases, there was a span of 17 bases. The CDR3 reads CASSARDRLATDTQYF. In DNA form, the CDR3 reads TGTGCCAGTAGTGCCCGGGACCGACTTGCCACAGATACGCAGTATTTT.

This sequence joins TRBV7-3 and TRBJ1-5, with 10 bases fitting TRBD1. Germline lookup yields CDR1 SGHTA and CDR2 FQGTGA. CDR3 length equals 17 residues. The trim removed 6 bases at V and 6 bases at J, leaving 14 bases unmatched. CDR3 amino acids: CASSSSTGGEVFQPQHF. Here the CDR3 DNA reads TGTGCCAGCAGTTCCTCGACAGGGGGCGAAGTTTTTCAGCCCCAGCATTTT.

This chain connects TRBV9 to TRBJ2-3; maybe TRBD1 (5 bases). Germline V gene lookup returns CDR1 SGDLS and CDR2 YYNGEE. This CDR3 is 15 amino acids long. V shed 1 base and J shed 2 bases, with 11 bases lying between them. The CDR3 here is CASSVRTGDTDTQYF. In DNA form, the CDR3 reads TGTGCCAGCAGCGTACGCACAGGAGACACAGATACGCAGTATTTT.